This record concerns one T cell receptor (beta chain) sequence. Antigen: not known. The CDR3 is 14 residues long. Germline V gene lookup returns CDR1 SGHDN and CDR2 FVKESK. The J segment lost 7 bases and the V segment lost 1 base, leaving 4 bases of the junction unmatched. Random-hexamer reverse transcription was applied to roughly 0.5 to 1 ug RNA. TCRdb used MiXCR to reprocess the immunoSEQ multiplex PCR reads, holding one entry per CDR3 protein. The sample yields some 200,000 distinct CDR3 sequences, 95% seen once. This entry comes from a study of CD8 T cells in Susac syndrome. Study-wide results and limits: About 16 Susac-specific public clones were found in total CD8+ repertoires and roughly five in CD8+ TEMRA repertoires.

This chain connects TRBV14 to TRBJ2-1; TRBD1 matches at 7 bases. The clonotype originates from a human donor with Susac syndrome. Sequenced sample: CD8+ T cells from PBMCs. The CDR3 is CASSQVTGMNEQFF. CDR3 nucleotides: TGTGCCAGCAGCCAAGTGACAGGGATGAATGAGCAGTTCTTC.